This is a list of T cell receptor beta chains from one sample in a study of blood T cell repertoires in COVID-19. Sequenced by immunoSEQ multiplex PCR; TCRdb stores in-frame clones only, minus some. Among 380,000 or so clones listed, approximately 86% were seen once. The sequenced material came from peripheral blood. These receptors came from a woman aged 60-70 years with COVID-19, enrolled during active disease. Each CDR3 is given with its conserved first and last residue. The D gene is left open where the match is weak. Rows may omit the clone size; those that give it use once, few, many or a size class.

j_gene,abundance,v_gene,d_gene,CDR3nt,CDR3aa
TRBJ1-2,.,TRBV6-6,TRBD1,TGTGCCAGCAGTTACGATCGACAGGGGTCCGGCTACACCTTC,CASSYDRQGSGYTF
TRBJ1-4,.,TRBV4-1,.,TGCGCCAGCAGCCACGTACAACGTGAAAAACTGTTTTTT,CASSHVQREKLFF
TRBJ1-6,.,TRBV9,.,TGTGCCAGCAGCCCAGAAGTGGGAGGGGGTAATTCACCCCTCCACTTT,CASSPEVGGGNSPLHF
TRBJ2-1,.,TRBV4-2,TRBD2,TGTGCCAGCAGGTCGGGACTAGCGGTGTTCAATGAGCAGTTCTTC,CASRSGLAVFNEQFF
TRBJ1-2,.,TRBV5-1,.,TGCGCCAGCAGCCCCGATCTCCAGGGGTTCGATGGTGGCTACACCTTC,CASSPDLQGFDGGYTF
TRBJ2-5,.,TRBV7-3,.,TGTGCCAGCAGCTTAGGCGGGGACCTCGGGGAGACCCAGTACTTC,CASSLGGDLGETQYF
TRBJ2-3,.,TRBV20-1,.,TGCAGTGCCCGACTACGGGATACGCAGTATTTT,CSARLRDTQYF
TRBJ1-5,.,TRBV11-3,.,TGTGCCAGCAGCCCTGGGCCCAATCAGCCCCAGCATTTT,CASSPGPNQPQHF
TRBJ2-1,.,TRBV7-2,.,TGTGCCAGCAGATTACGTTACCAGGGGAGTGAGCAGTTCTTC,CASRLRYQGSEQFF
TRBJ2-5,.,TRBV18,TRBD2,TGTGCCAGCTCCCCAACGGGGGGGCAGACCCAGTACTTC,CASSPTGGQTQYF
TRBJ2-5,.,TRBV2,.,TGTGCCAGCACCCGGCGGGGTGTCCAAGAGACCCAGTACTTC,CASTRRGVQETQYF
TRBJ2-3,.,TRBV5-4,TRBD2,TGTGCCAGCAGCAGGGAGACTAGCGGGGCAAAAGATACGCAGTATTTT,CASSRETSGAKDTQYF
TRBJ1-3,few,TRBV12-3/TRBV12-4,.,TGTGCTAGCATAGGGGTCGGAAACACCATATATTTT,CASIGVGNTIYF
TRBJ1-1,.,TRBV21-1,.,TGTGCCAGCAGCAACTATACAGGGTTTCCTGAAGCTTTCTTT,CASSNYTGFPEAFF
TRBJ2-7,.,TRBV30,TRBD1,TGTGCCCTTCGAGGGGGCCGAAACGAGCAGTACTTC,CALRGGRNEQYF
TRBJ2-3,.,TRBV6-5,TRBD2,TGTGCCAGCAGTAGGACTAGGGCAGATACGCAGTATTTT,CASSRTRADTQYF
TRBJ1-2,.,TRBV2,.,TGTGCCAGCAGCCGTCCCGGGACATATGGCTACACCTTC,CASSRPGTYGYTF
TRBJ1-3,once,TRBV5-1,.,TGCGCCAGCAGCCCCGACAGGATAGCTGGAAACACCATATATTTT,CASSPDRIAGNTIYF
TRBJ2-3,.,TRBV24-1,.,TGTGCCACCAGTGATTCCCCGGGGGATACGCAGTATTTT,CATSDSPGDTQYF
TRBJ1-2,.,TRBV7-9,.,TGTGCCAGCAGCTTAGTGGGCTCTAACTATGGCTACACCTTC,CASSLVGSNYGYTF
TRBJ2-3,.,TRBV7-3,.,TGTGCCAGCAGCTTCAACTCGCATACGCAGTATTTT,CASSFNSHTQYF
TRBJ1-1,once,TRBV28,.,TGTGCCAGCACTACCAGGGCGACTGAAGCTTTCTTT,CASTTRATEAFF
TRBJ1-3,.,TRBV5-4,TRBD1,TGTGCCAGCAGCACGGACAGGGCCTCTGGAAACACCATATATTTT,CASSTDRASGNTIYF
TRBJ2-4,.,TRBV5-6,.,TGTGCCAGCAGACCTGCGGGGATACCGGAAAACATTCAGTACTTC,CASRPAGIPENIQYF
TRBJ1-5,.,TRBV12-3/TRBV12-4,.,TGTGCCAGCAGCCTGGGCGGGGGTCAGCCCCAGCATTTT,CASSLGGGQPQHF
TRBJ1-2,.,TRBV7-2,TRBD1,TGTGCCAGCAGCTTAGGGACAGGCTTCTATGGCTACACCTTC,CASSLGTGFYGYTF
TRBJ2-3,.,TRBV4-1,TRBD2,TGCGCCAGCAGCCGTGGCGGGGGAACGGATACGCAGTATTTT,CASSRGGGTDTQYF
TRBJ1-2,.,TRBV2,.,TGTGCCAGCATTTATACAGGGAGTGGCTACACCTTC,CASIYTGSGYTF
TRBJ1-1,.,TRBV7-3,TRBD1,TGTGCCAGCAGCGCCTGGACAGGGGGGTCGAACACTGAAGCTTTCTTT,CASSAWTGGSNTEAFF
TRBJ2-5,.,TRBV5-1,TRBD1,TGCGCCAGCAGCTTCAACACAGGGGGTCAAGAGACCCAGTACTTC,CASSFNTGGQETQYF
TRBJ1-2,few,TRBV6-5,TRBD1,TGTGCCAGCAGTTGGACAGGGGGCAACTATGGCTACACCTTC,CASSWTGGNYGYTF
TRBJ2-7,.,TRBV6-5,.,TGTGCCAGCAGCCAGCGGAGCTCCTACGAGCAGTACTTC,CASSQRSSYEQYF
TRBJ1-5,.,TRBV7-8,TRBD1,TGTGCCAGCAGCTCCGGGACAGGGATTTCCAATCAGCCCCAGCATTTT,CASSSGTGISNQPQHF
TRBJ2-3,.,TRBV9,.,TGTGCCAGCAGCGTAGAGGGAAGGTGGGGCGGACGCACAGATACGCAGTATTTT,CASSVEGRWGGRTDTQYF
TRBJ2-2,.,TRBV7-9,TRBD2,TGTGCCAGCAGCCCAACGGGGGGGTACACCGGGGAGCTGTTTTTT,CASSPTGGYTGELFF
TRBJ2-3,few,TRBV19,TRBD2,TGTGCCAGTAGTACCAGGACTAGCGGGGGCAGGATAGATACGCAGTATTTT,CASSTRTSGGRIDTQYF
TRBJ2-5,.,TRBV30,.,TGTGCCTGGAGTGGAAATTTGGGGGGTCAAGAGACCCAGTACTTC,CAWSGNLGGQETQYF
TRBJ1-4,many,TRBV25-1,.,TGTGCCAGCCAACAGAAAAATGAAAAACTGTTTTTT,CASQQKNEKLFF
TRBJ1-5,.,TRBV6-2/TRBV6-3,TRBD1,TGTGCCAGCAGTTACTCGATACAGGGGGCGAGGAGATCCCAGCCCCAGCATTTT,CASSYSIQGARRSQPQHF
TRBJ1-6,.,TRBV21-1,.,TGTGCCAGCAGCCTGGAGAGGTACTCCTATAATTCACCCCTCCACTTT,CASSLERYSYNSPLHF
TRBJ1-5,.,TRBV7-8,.,TGTGCCAGCAGCCTATGGCGGGGTGGCAATCAGCCCCAGCATTTT,CASSLWRGGNQPQHF
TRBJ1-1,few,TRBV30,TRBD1,TGTGCCTGGCAGGGGACAGCCTTTGAAGCTTTCTTT,CAWQGTAFEAFF
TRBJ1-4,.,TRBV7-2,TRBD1,TGTGCCAGCAGCGCCCAGGGACAGAGGAATGAAAAACTGTTTTTT,CASSAQGQRNEKLFF
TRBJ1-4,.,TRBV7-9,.,TGTGCCAGCAGCTTACACAGCCCAAATGAAAAACTGTTTTTT,CASSLHSPNEKLFF
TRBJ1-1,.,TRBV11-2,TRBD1,TGTGCCAGCAGCCCCAGACAGGGACACACTGAAGCTTTCTTT,CASSPRQGHTEAFF
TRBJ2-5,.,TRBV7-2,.,TGTGCCAGCAGCCCCCGGAGGCCAGAGACCCAGTACTTC,CASSPRRPETQYF
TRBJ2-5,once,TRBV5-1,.,TGCGCCAGCAGTGTCGGAGGGGCACAAGAGACCCAGTACTTC,CASSVGGAQETQYF
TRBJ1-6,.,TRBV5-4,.,TGTGCCAGCAGCTTGGCATATCAGGGTGTCGATTCACCCCTCCACTTT,CASSLAYQGVDSPLHF
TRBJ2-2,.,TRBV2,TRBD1,TGTGCCAGCAGGGGACAGGAGAACACCGGGGAGCTGTTTTTT,CASRGQENTGELFF
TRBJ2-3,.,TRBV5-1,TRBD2,TGCGCCAGCAGCTTACTAGCGGGGGCTACAGATACGCAGTATTTT,CASSLLAGATDTQYF
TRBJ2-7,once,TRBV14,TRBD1,TGTGCCAGCAGCGGACAGGAATCACGGGAGCAGTACTTC,CASSGQESREQYF
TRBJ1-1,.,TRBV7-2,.,TGTGCCAGCAGCTTAGGGCAGAACACTGAAGCTTTCTTT,CASSLGQNTEAFF
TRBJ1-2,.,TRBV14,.,TGTGCCAGCAGCCAAGACCTGAGGGCAGACGGCTACACCTTC,CASSQDLRADGYTF
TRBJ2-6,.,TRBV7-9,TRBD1,TGTGCCAGCAGCATAGTCCGGGACAGGTTCTCTGGGGCCAACGTCCTGACTTTC,CASSIVRDRFSGANVLTF
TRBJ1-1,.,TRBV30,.,TGTGCCTGGAATAGTAATCAGGGCACTGAAGCTTTCTTT,CAWNSNQGTEAFF
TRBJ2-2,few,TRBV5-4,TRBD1,TGTGCCAGCAGCTACGGGCAGGGGGTCCACACCGGGGAGCTGTTTTTT,CASSYGQGVHTGELFF